This TCR beta chain emerged from a study of beta chain features in type 1 diabetes. Overall study results and limits: Patients' naive, central memory and regulatory TCRB repertoires appeared more alike than those of healthy donors. Individuals with type 1 diabetes displayed fewer insertions and more deletions at VDJ junctions. Shorter TCRB CDR3s, moderately but significantly so, marked every one of the four CD4+ subsets in Type 1 diabetes patients.

CD45RO/CCR7/CD25/CD127/CD95/CD27 sorting isolated CD4+ naive, central memory, regulatory and stem cell-like memory cells. The investigators reverse transcribed all of the isolated RNA, so they sequenced expressed TCRB transcripts. Assay used: immunoSEQ multiplex PCR; TCRdb lists only in-frame clones, some missing. The profile shows hundreds of thousands of clones, 13% to 15% of them singletons. Regarding this clone: Its antigen is as yet unknown.

The germline V gene encodes CDR1 MGHDK and CDR2 SYGVNS. V was pared by 7 bases and J by 2 bases, with 6 bases of the junction left unmatched. The CDR3 has 14 amino acids. This clonotype was obtained from a man aged 25-45 years with type 1 diabetes. The chain uses TRBV25-1 and TRBJ2-7; 9 bases are shared with TRBD2. Sequences were obtained from naive CD4+ T cells from blood. CDR3 in amino acids: CASKGTSNAYEQYF. The DNA of the CDR3 is TGTGCCAGCAAGGGGACTAGCAACGCCTACGAGCAGTACTTC.